The rows below give T cell receptor beta chains drawn from one sample of a study of T cell changes during pregnancy in multiple sclerosis. Profiling relied on immunoSEQ multiplex PCR, and the TCRdb table lists in-frame clones only, not all of them. Of 45,000 to 65,000 clones listed, 75% to 95% were seen once; the top ten hold 3.5% to 4.5%. The sequenced sample was peripheral blood, obtained after pregnancy. These receptors all stem from a female donor in good health, enrolled as a control in a pregnancy study. The CDR3 runs from the conserved cysteine through the conserved F or W. A D gene is named only where the DNA matches it firmly. Clone size appears in some rows only: once, few, many, or a class for an expanded clone.

clone size,J gene,V gene,D gene,CDR3 protein,CDR3 DNA
.,TRBJ1-5,TRBV27,TRBD1,CASSPGQGRPNPNQPQHF,TGTGCCAGCAGTCCAGGACAGGGGAGGCCGAACCCCAATCAGCCCCAGCATTTT
.,TRBJ2-3,TRBV10-3,.,CAISDRGFTDTQYF,TGTGCCATCAGTGACAGGGGCTTCACAGATACGCAGTATTTT
.,TRBJ1-4,TRBV4-1,TRBD1,CASSQGYRGATNEKLFF,TGCGCCAGCAGCCAAGGCTACAGGGGAGCAACTAATGAAAAACTGTTTTTT
.,TRBJ1-5,TRBV4-2,.,CASSQGGQNSNQPQHF,TGTGCCAGCAGCCAAGGTGGACAGAATAGCAATCAGCCCCAGCATTTT
once,TRBJ1-2,TRBV5-4,.,CASSLEGTRGYTF,TGTGCCAGCAGCTTGGAGGGGACTCGAGGCTACACCTTC
.,TRBJ2-4,TRBV2,TRBD1,CASSGQGLNIQYF,TGTGCCAGCAGCGGACAGGGACTAAACATTCAGTACTTC
.,TRBJ2-5,TRBV7-2,.,CASSPRTAGETQYF,TGTGCCAGCAGCCCGCGGACAGCCGGGGAGACCCAGTACTTC
.,TRBJ1-2,TRBV6-1,.,CASSEGVVTRYGYTF,TGTGCCAGCAGTGAAGGAGTGGTAACCCGCTATGGCTACACCTTC
.,TRBJ1-1,TRBV4-2,.,CASSQGGTQGTEAFF,TGTGCCAGCAGCCAAGGCGGCACCCAGGGGACTGAAGCTTTCTTT
once,TRBJ2-4,TRBV5-1,.,CANLSTGGIYPYGLVENIQYF,TGCGCCAACCTCTCGACAGGAGGCATTTATCCGTATGGTCTTGTCGAAAACATTCAGTACTTC
.,TRBJ2-7,TRBV20-1,.,CSAILTDEQYF,TGCAGTGCTATCCTTACTGACGAGCAGTACTTC
.,TRBJ1-5,TRBV2,.,CASSGRGNQPQHF,TGTGCCAGCAGTGGGCGAGGTAACCAGCCCCAGCATTTT
.,TRBJ2-2,TRBV7-3,.,CASSFGTQTGELFF,TGTGCCAGCAGCTTTGGGACACAGACCGGGGAGCTGTTTTTT
once,TRBJ2-3,TRBV7-6,TRBD2,CASSSSLTSGTTDTQYF,TGTGCCAGCAGCTCCTCCCTCACTAGCGGGACCACAGATACGCAGTATTTT
.,TRBJ1-3,TRBV18,TRBD1,CASSSGTGSSGNTIYF,TGTGCCAGCTCGTCCGGGACAGGATCCTCTGGAAACACCATATATTTT
.,TRBJ1-3,TRBV7-2,.,CASSPWEPSGNTIYF,TGTGCCAGCAGCCCTTGGGAGCCCTCTGGAAACACCATATATTTT
.,TRBJ1-2,TRBV5-1,.,CASSFTGTDGYTF,TGCGCCAGCAGCTTTACAGGGACCGATGGCTACACCTTC
.,TRBJ2-2,TRBV10-2,.,CASSEQRVNTGELFF,TGCGCCAGCAGTGAGCAACGGGTGAACACCGGGGAGCTGTTTTTT
.,TRBJ2-2,TRBV28,.,CASSLLRAPNTGELFF,TGTGCCAGCAGTTTATTGAGGGCGCCGAACACCGGGGAGCTGTTTTTT
.,TRBJ1-2,TRBV5-1,TRBD1,CASRADRGYGYTF,TGCGCCAGCAGGGCTGACAGGGGCTATGGCTACACCTTC
.,TRBJ2-5,TRBV6-6,.,CASSLSETQYF,TGTGCCAGCTCCTTGTCGGAGACCCAGTACTTC
.,TRBJ2-2,TRBV5-1,TRBD2,CASRSNSGTRGAGELFF,TGCGCCAGCAGATCAAACTCCGGGACTAGGGGCGCCGGGGAGCTGTTTTTT
.,TRBJ2-1,TRBV7-3,.,CASSLTGALYNEQFF,TGTGCCAGCAGCCTAACAGGAGCCCTTTACAATGAGCAGTTCTTC
.,TRBJ2-1,TRBV6-5,TRBD1,CASSDRGGNEQFF,TGTGCCAGCAGCGACAGGGGGGGCAATGAGCAGTTCTTC
once,TRBJ2-1,TRBV11-3,.,CASSLNRYNEQFF,TGTGCCAGCAGCTTAAACAGGTACAATGAGCAGTTCTTC
few,TRBJ1-5,TRBV7-9,.,CASSLEQSGPRSNQPQHF,TGTGCCAGCAGCTTAGAACAGAGTGGCCCCCGTAGCAATCAGCCCCAGCATTTT
.,TRBJ2-7,TRBV15,TRBD1,CATSRDRYEQYF,TGTGCCACCAGCAGGGACAGGTACGAGCAGTACTTC
.,TRBJ2-3,TRBV5-1,.,CASSVSSTDTQYF,TGCGCCAGCAGTGTGTCTAGCACAGATACGCAGTATTTT
.,TRBJ2-2,TRBV10-2,TRBD2,CASSPSGIKDAGELFF,TGCGCCAGCAGCCCTAGCGGGATAAAAGATGCCGGGGAGCTGTTTTTT